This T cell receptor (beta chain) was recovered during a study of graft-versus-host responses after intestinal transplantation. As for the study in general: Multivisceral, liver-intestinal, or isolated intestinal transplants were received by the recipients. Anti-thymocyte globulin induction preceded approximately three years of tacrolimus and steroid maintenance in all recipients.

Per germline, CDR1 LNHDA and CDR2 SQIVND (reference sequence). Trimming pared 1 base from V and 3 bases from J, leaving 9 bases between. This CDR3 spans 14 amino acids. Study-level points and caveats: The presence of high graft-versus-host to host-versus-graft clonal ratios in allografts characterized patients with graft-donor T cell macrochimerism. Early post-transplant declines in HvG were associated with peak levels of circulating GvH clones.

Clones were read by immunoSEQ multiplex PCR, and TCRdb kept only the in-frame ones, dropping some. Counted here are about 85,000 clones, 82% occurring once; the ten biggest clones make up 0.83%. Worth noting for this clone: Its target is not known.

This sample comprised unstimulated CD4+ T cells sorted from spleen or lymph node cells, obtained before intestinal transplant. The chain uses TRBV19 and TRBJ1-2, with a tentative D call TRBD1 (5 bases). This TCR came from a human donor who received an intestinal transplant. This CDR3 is CASSIVAGHYGYTF. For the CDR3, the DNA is TGTGCCAGTAGTATAGTTGCAGGGCACTATGGCTACACCTTC.